This TCR beta chain is drawn from a study of cytomegalovirus exposure and HLA in healthy donors. In the case of this clone: Its antigen remains unidentified.

Overall study findings and caveats: In the analysis, some V segments, TRBV6-2 and TRBV6-3 included, were excluded as indistinguishable. Analysis was carried out at a later point, and it linked a missense DCLRE1C variant to TCR beta V- and J-gene trimming.

Researchers ran the PCR with 60 Vbeta and 13 Jbeta primers. Using immunoSEQ multiplex PCR, the repertoire was profiled, and TCRdb retains in-frame clones only, with some absent. The profile shows about 260,000 clones, almost 85% of them singletons. Trimming left V 0 bases short and J 4 bases short, with 20 bases between. Germline-derived CDR1 and CDR2 are LGHNA and YSLEER. The CDR3 spans 18 residues. Material: PBMCs. The TCR comes from a middle-aged woman in good health and CMV-seropositive. This chain connects TRBV4-3 to TRBJ2-3; D call uncertain. CDR3 coding DNA: TGCGCCAGCAGCCAAGATTATCGGTCGGCAGGAACCGCAGATACGCAGTATTTT. Encoded protein: CASSQDYRSAGTADTQYF.